The 24 T cell receptor beta chains listed next were all sequenced from one sample in a study of cytomegalovirus exposure and HLA in healthy donors. Sequencing was performed with immunoSEQ multiplex PCR; in TCRdb, only in-frame clones are kept and a portion is missing. The data contain some 120,000 clones, 90% to 96% of them singletons. The sequencing input was PBMCs. The receptors shown here come from a man aged 18-30 years in good health and CMV-seronegative.

The chain couples TRBV7-2 to TRBJ2-7; a weak D match, TRBD1 (5 bases). V gave up 2 bases and J gave up 6 bases, with 14 bases separating them. The CDR3 has 14 residues. Germline CDR1 SGHTA, CDR2 FQGNSA. CDR3 region: CASSLNAGYLEQYF. Written as DNA, the CDR3 is TGTGCCAGCAGCTTAAATGCAGGGTATCTCGAGCAGTACTTC. Full variable domain (missing parts from reference TRBV7-2 and TRBJ2-7): GAGVSQSPSNKVTEKGKDVELRCDPISGHTALYWYRQSLGQGLEFLIYFQGNSAPDKSGLPSDRFSAERTGGSVSTLTIQRTQQEDSAVYLCASSLNAGYLEQYFGPGTRLTVT.

The CDR3 DNA follows: TGTGCCAGCAGCTTGATTAGCGGGCTAGAGCAGTTCTTC. Translating gives CASSLISGLEQFF. The rearrangement uses TRBV5-4 and TRBJ2-1; 7 bases fit TRBD2. Germline V lookup: CDR1 SGHNT, CDR2 YYREEE (reference sequence). After removal of 1 base from V and 10 bases from J, the junction contained 5 bases not matched to a gene. The CDR3 has 13 residues.

V usage is TRBV5-6 and J usage is TRBJ2-7; D is possibly TRBD1 (6 bases). In germline, CDR1 is SGHDT, CDR2 YYEEEE. This CDR3 contains 12 residues. The germline V and J ends were trimmed by 4 bases and 5 bases, with 10 bases remaining between them. DNA for the CDR3: TGTGCCAGCAGCCAGCAGGGGCACGAGCAGTACTTC. This gives the protein CASSQQGHEQYF.

The gene calls are TRBV6-1 and TRBJ1-5; no clear D gene. This CDR3 has 12 residues. CDR1 is MNHNS and CDR2 is SASEGT in the germline V gene. V lost 3 bases, J lost 7 bases, and 7 bases lay in between. CDR3 region: CASSDSKQPQHF. Here the CDR3 DNA reads TGTGCCAGCAGTGATTCCAAACAGCCCCAGCATTTT.

V gene TRBV4-3 combines with J gene TRBJ2-7, with D unclear. The V gene's germline CDR1 is LGHNA and CDR2 YSLEER. CDR3 length: 16 amino acids. Trimming pared 0 bases from V and 0 bases from J, leaving 12 bases between. In nucleotides, the CDR3 is TGCGCCAGCAGCCAAGAATGGAGCGACCTCTCCTACGAGCAGTACTTC. This sequence encodes CASSQEWSDLSYEQYF.

This sequence joins TRBV6-5 and TRBJ1-1, with 8 bases fitting TRBD1. The trim removed 7 bases at V and 4 bases at J, leaving 11 bases unmatched. The CDR3 has 15 amino acids. Germline V gene lookup returns CDR1 MNHEY and CDR2 SVGAGI. DNA for the CDR3: TGTGCCAGCACCCAAACCGGGACAGGTTCCACTGAAGCTTTCTTT. The encoded protein is CASTQTGTGSTEAFF.

On this clone itself: Sequence at one end of the junction differs from germline and may be a read error. This chain connects TRBV11-2 to TRBJ2-3; D is unclear. CDR1 and CDR2 (germline): SGHAT, FQNNGV. The CDR3 is 11 residues long. Here the CDR3 DNA reads TGTGCCAGCAGCTTAGATACCCCCCCCGGTTTT. Residues: CASSLDTPPGF.

The CDR3: CASSVGGDNYGYTF. The CDR3 DNA reads as TGTGCCAGCAGCGTCGGGGGGGATAACTATGGCTACACCTTC. The chain has TRBV9 and TRBJ1-2; a possible D gene is TRBD1 (5 bases). Trimming removed 2 bases at V and 1 base at J, with 9 bases between. CDR1 is SGDLS, CDR2 YYNGEE, per germline. CDR3 length: 14 residues.

V is TRBV25-1 and J is TRBJ1-1; the D is unclear. This CDR3 has 15 amino acids. The germline V gene has CDR1 MGHDK and CDR2 SYGVNS. Trimming left V 8 bases short and J 1 base short, with 17 bases between. CDR3 sequence: CASHPPGRQNTEAFF. The CDR3 nucleotides read TGTGCCAGCCACCCCCCCGGCAGGCAGAACACTGAAGCTTTCTTT.

This clone was counted a single time. This sequence joins TRBV27 and TRBJ2-7; 8 bases agree with TRBD1. The V gene's germline CDR1 is MNHEY and CDR2 SMNVEV (reference sequence). Trimming cost V 6 bases and J 2 bases; bases outside gene matches: 6. The CDR3 consists of 14 residues. The CDR3 sequence: CASRLDRVTYEQYF. CDR3 bases: TGTGCCAGCAGATTGGACAGGGTGACCTACGAGCAGTACTTC.

This chain joins TRBV30 and TRBJ2-7; 8 bases match TRBD2. This CDR3 has 15 residues. CDR1 is GTSNPN and CDR2 is SVGIG in the germline V gene (reference sequence). After removal of 3 bases from V and 0 bases from J, the junction contained 7 bases not matched to a gene. CDR3 sequence reads: CAWRSLAGLSYEQYF. CDR3 in DNA: TGTGCCTGGAGAAGCCTAGCGGGTCTCTCCTACGAGCAGTACTTC.

V is TRBV7-8 and J is TRBJ2-7, with 7 nucleotides matching TRBD2. The CDR3 runs 15 residues. The germline V gene encodes CDR1 SGHVS and CDR2 FQNEAQ. V lost 1 base, J lost 3 bases, and 6 bases stayed unmatched. The CDR3 is CASSLGGGDFYEQYF. The CDR3 coding sequence is TGTGCCAGCAGCTTAGGGGGGGGAGATTTCTACGAGCAGTACTTC.

The chain couples TRBV4-1 to TRBJ2-3, with 11 nucleotides matching TRBD2. The CDR3 consists of 16 residues. With V trimmed by 1 base and J by 6 bases, 6 bases remained unmatched. The germline CDR1 and CDR2 sequences are MGHRA and YSYEKL. CDR3 region: CASSQVILAGDDTQYF. CDR3 DNA sequence: TGCGCCAGCAGCCAAGTGATACTAGCGGGAGACGATACGCAGTATTTT.

This clone was counted once. This chain connects TRBV7-2 to TRBJ2-3, with D maybe TRBD1 (5 bases). The V gene's germline CDR1 is SGHTA and CDR2 FQGNSA. V lost 5 bases, J lost 2 bases, and 11 bases lay in between. The CDR3 spans 14 residues. CDR3 coding DNA: TGTGCCAGCAGCCTAGACAGATACACAGATACGCAGTATTTT. It is translated as CASSLDRYTDTQYF.

This chain joins TRBV5-6 and TRBJ2-7; 12 bases are shared with TRBD1. The trim removed 0 bases at V and 11 bases at J, leaving 6 bases unmatched. CDR3 size: 14 residues. Germline CDR1 is SGHDT and CDR2 is YYEEEE. The CDR3 loop is CASSLAPGTGGEYF. The CDR3 DNA reads TGTGCCAGCAGCTTGGCCCCCGGGACAGGGGGCGAGTACTTC.

This sequence joins TRBV29-1 and TRBJ1-1; D remains ambiguous. This CDR3 comprises 13 residues. From germline, CDR1 is SQVTM and CDR2 ANQGSEA. With 2 bases removed from V and 3 bases from J, the gap between germline ends came to 10 bases. The CDR3 protein is CSVERRLYTEAFF. In DNA, the CDR3 is TGCAGCGTTGAAAGGAGACTTTACACTGAAGCTTTCTTT.

V and J are TRBV27 and TRBJ1-1, with 7 nucleotides matching TRBD1. The germline V gene encodes CDR1 MNHEY and CDR2 SMNVEV (reference sequence). The CDR3 spans 13 residues. V trimming: 5 bases; J trimming: 4 bases; junction bases outside the gene matches: 4. This CDR3 reads CASSTPGGTEAFF. DNA of the CDR3: TGTGCCAGCAGTACCCCAGGGGGCACTGAAGCTTTCTTT.

V gene TRBV18 combines with J gene TRBJ2-3; the D gene is possibly TRBD2 (6 bases). Trimming cost V 1 base and J 9 bases, with 17 bases left between them. Germline V gene lookup returns CDR1 KGHSH and CDR2 LQKENI. The CDR3 runs 15 residues. The CDR3 sequence: CASSPLAEAGKTQYF. The CDR3 DNA follows: TGTGCCAGCTCACCACTTGCGGAGGCGGGGAAAACGCAGTATTTT.

The genes are TRBV29-1 and TRBJ2-7; 9 bases align to TRBD2. The ends lost 2 bases at V and 2 bases at J; junction bases unmatched: 16. The germline V gene encodes CDR1 SQVTM and CDR2 ANQGSEA. The CDR3 sequence is 18 residues long. CDR3 in DNA: TGCAGCGTTGAACTGCTGCGGGAGGGGAGTTGGGCTGCCTACGAGCAGTACTTC. Its protein product is CSVELLREGSWAAYEQYF.

This chain connects TRBV7-2 to TRBJ1-5, with 7 bases identical to TRBD1. Losses at the gene ends were 5 bases for V and 5 bases for J; bases not matched to a gene: 9. The germline gives CDR1 SGHTA, CDR2 FQGNSA. The length of the CDR3 is 15 residues. The CDR3 sequence: CASSLDGQDYQPQHF. CDR3 coding DNA: TGTGCCAGCAGCCTCGACGGACAGGACTATCAGCCCCAGCATTTT.

The genes are TRBV7-3 and TRBJ1-1; tentative D call: TRBD1 (6 bases). This CDR3 contains 14 residues. V was trimmed by 3 bases and J by 2 bases, leaving 10 bases between them. CDR1 and CDR2 (germline): SGHTA, FQGTGA. The CDR3 protein is CASSLGAGNTEAFF. The DNA of the CDR3 is TGTGCCAGCAGCTTGGGGGCAGGAAACACTGAAGCTTTCTTT.

This sequence joins TRBV5-1 and TRBJ2-7; no reliable D call. The germline V gene has CDR1 SGHRS and CDR2 YFSETQ. The CDR3 loop spans 15 amino acids. Trimming left V 0 bases short and J 0 bases short, with 10 bases between. CDR3 sequence (DNA): TGCGCCAGCAGCTTGGATGTAGCAACCTCCTACGAGCAGTACTTC. This encodes CASSLDVATSYEQYF.

The chain is built from TRBV27 and TRBJ1-2; maybe TRBD1 (5 bases). The germline CDR1 and CDR2 sequences are MNHEY and SMNVEV (reference sequence). The CDR3 runs 14 residues. The germline V and J ends were trimmed by 5 bases and 4 bases, with 14 bases remaining between them. This CDR3 is CASSTKPGVYGYTF. DNA for the CDR3: TGTGCCAGCAGTACTAAGCCGGGGGTCTATGGCTACACCTTC.

The chain links TRBV28 to TRBJ2-1; 11 bases match TRBD2. V trimming: 8 bases; J trimming: 0 bases; junction bases outside the gene matches: 6. Germline loops: CDR1 MDHEN, CDR2 SYDVKM. CDR3 length: 16 amino acids. The DNA of the CDR3 is TGTGCCAGCGGGACTAGCGGCGGATCCTCCTACAATGAGCAGTTCTTC. Its translation: CASGTSGGSSYNEQFF.